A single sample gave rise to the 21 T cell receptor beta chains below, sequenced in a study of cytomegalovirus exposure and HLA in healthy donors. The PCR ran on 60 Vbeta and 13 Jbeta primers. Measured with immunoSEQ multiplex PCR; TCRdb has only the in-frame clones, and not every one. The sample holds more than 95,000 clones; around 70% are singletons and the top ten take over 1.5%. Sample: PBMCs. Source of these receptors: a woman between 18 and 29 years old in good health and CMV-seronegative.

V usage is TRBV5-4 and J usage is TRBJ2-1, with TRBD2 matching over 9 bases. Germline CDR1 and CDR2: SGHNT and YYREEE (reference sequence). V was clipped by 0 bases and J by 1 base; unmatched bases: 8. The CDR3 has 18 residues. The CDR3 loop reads CASSLGAGGRGSYNEQFF. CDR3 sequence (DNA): TGTGCCAGCAGCTTGGGTGCGGGGGGGCGGGGGTCCTACAATGAGCAGTTCTTC.

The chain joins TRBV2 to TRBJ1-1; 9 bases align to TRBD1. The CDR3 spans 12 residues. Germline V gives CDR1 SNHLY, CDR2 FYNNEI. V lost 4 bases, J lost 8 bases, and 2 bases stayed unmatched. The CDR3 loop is CASSGGTGEAFF. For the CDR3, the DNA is TGTGCCAGCAGTGGCGGGACAGGGGAAGCTTTCTTT.

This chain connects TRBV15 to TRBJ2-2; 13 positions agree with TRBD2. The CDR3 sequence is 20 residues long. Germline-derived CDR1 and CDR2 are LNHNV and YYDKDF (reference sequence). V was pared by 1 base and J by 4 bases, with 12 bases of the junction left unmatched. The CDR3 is CATSRATVRLAGGPTGELFF. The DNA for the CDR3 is TGTGCCACCAGCAGAGCGACAGTCAGACTAGCGGGGGGCCCCACCGGGGAGCTGTTTTTT.

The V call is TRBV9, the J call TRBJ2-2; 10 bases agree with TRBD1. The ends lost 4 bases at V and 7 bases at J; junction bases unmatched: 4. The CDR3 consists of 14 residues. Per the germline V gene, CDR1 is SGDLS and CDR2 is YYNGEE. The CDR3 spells CASSMTGGGGELFF. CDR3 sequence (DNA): TGTGCCAGCAGCATGACAGGGGGCGGCGGGGAGCTGTTTTTT.

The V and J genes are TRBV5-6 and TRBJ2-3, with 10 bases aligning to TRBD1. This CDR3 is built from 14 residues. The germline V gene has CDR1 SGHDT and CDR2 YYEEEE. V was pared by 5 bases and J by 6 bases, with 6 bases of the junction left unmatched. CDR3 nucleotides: TGTGCCAGCAGTCGGGACAGGGGAGCTGATACGCAGTATTTT. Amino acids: CASSRDRGADTQYF.

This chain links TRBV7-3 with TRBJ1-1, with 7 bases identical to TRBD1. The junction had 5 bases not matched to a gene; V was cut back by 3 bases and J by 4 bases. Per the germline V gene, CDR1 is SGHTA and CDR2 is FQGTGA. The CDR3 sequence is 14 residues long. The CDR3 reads CASSLTGSSTEAFF. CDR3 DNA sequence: TGTGCCAGCAGCTTGACAGGGAGCTCCACTGAAGCTTTCTTT. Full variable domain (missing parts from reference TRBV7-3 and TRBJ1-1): GAGVSQTPSNKVTEKGKYVELRCDPISGHTALYWYRQSLGQGPEFLIYFQGTGAADDSGLPNDRFFAVRPEGSVSTLKIQRTERGDSAVYLCASSLTGSSTEAFFGQGTRLTVV.

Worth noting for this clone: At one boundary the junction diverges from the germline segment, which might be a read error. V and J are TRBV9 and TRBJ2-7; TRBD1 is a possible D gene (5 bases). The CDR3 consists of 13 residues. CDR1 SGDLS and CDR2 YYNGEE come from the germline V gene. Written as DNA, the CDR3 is TGTGCCGGCAGCGTAGCCACAGGTTACGAGCAGTACTTC. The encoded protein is CAGSVATGYEQYF.

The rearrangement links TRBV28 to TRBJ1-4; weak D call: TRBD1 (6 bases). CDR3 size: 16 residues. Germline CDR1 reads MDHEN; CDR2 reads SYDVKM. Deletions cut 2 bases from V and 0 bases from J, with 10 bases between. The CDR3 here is CASSLPRTATNEKLFF. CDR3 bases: TGTGCCAGCAGTTTACCGAGGACAGCAACTAATGAAAAACTGTTTTTT.

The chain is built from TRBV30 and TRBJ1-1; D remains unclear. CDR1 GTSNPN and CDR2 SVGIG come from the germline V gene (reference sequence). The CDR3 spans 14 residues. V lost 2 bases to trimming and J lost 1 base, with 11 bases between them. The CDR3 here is CAWSHGLGNTEAFF. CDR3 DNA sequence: TGTGCCTGGAGTCATGGCCTTGGGAACACTGAAGCTTTCTTT. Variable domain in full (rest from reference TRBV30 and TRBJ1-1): SQTIHQWPATLVQPVGSPLSLECTVEGTSNPNLYWYRQAAGRGLQLLFYSVGIGQISSEVPQNLSASRPQDRQFILSSKKLLLSDSGFYLCAWSHGLGNTEAFFGQGTRLTVV.

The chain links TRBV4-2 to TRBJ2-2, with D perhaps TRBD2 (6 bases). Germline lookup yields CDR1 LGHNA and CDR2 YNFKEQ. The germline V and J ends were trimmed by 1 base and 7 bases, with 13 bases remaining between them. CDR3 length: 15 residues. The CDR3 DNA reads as TGTGCCAGCAGCCAAGCAACTAGCTATAGCGGGGAGCTGTTTTTT. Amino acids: CASSQATSYSGELFF.

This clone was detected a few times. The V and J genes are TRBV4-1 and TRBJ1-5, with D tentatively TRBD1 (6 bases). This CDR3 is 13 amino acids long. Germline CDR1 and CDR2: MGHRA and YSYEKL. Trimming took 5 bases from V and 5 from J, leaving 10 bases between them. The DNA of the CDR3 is TGCGCCAGCAGCGAGACAGGCGATCAGCCCCAGCATTTT. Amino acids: CASSETGDQPQHF.

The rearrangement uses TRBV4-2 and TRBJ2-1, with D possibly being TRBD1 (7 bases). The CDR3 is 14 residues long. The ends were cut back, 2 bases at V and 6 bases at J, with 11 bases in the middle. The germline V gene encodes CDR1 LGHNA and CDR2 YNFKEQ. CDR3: CASSQSQGGNEQFF. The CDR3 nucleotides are TGTGCCAGCAGCCAAAGCCAGGGGGGCAATGAGCAGTTCTTC.

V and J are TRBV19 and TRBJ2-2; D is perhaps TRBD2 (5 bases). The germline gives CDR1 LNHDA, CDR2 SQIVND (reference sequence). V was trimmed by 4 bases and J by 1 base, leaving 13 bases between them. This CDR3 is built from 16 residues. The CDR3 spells CASSTGLFGNTGELFF. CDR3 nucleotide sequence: TGTGCCAGTAGTACCGGACTTTTTGGGAACACCGGGGAGCTGTTTTTT. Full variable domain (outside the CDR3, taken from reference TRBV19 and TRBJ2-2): DGGITQSPKYLFRKEGQNVTLSCEQNLNHDAMYWYRQDPGQGLRLIYYSQIVNDFQKGDIAEGYSVSREKKESFPLTVTSAQKNPTAFYLCASSTGLFGNTGELFFGEGSRLTVL.

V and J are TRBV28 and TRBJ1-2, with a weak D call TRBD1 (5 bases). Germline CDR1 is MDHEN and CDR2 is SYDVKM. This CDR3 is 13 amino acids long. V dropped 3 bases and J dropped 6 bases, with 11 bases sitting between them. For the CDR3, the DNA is TGTGCCAGCAGTTTGCGACAGATTGATGGCTACACCTTC. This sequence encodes CASSLRQIDGYTF.

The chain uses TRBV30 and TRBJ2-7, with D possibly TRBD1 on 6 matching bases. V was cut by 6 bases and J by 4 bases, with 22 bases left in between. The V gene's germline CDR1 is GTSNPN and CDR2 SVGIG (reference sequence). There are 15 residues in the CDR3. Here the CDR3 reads CACLPKQGVSYEQYF. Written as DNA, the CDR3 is TGTGCCTGCCTACCTAAACAGGGTGTCTCGTACGAGCAGTACTTC.

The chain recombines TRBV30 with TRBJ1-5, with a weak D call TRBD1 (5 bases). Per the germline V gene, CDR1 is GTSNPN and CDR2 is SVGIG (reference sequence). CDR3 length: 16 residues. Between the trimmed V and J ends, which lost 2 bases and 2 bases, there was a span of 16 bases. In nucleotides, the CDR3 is TGTGCCTGGAGTTTGGGGGGGAAGACGGGCAATCAGCCCCAGCATTTT. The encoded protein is CAWSLGGKTGNQPQHF.

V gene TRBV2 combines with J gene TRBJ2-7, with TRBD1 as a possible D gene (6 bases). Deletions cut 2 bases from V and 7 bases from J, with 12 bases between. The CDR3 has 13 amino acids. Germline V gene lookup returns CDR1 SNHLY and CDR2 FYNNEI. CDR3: CASSEWGLGEQYF. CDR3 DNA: TGTGCCAGCAGTGAATGGGGGCTGGGGGAGCAGTACTTC.

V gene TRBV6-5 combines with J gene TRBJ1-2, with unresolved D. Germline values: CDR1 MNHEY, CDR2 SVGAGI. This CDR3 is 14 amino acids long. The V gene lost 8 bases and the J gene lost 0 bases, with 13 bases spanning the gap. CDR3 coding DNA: TGTGCCAGCCGGGAAACAGCCGCTAACTATGGCTACACCTTC. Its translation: CASRETAANYGYTF.

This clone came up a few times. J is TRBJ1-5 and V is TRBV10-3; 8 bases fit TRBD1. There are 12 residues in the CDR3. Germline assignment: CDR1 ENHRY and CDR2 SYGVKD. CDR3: CANGDRNQPQHF. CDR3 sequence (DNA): TGTGCAAACGGGGACAGGAATCAGCCCCAGCATTTT.

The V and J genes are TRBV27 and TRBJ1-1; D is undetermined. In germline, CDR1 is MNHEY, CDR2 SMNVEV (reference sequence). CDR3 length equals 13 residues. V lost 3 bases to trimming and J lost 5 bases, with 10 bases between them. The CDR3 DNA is TGTGCCAGCAGTTTGACCCGAGGGACTGAAGCTTTCTTT. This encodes CASSLTRGTEAFF.

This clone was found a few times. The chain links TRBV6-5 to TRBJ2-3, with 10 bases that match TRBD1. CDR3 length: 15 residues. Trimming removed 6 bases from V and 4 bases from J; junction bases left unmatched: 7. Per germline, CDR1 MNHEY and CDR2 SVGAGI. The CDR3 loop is CASSPGQGVADTQYF. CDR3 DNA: TGTGCCAGCAGCCCAGGACAGGGGGTAGCAGATACGCAGTATTTT.